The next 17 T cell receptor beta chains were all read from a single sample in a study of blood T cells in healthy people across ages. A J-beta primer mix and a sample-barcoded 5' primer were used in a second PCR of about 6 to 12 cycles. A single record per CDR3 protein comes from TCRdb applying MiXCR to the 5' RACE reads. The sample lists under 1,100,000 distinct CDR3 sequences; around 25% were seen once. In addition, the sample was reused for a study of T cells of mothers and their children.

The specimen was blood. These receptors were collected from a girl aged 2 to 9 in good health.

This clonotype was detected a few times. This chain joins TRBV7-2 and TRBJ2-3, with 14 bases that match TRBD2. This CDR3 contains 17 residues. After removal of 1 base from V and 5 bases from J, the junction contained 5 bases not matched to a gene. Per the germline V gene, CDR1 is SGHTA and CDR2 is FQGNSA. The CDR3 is CASSLVGTSGGRDTQYF. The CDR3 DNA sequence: TGTGCCAGCAGCTTAGTGGGGACTAGCGGGGGTAGAGATACGCAGTATTTT.

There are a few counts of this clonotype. The CDR3 DNA sequence: TGTGCCAGCGGAGACGGGAGGGAGCAGTACTTC. The encoded protein is CASGDGREQYF. The chain employs TRBV14 and TRBJ2-5; 8 positions match TRBD2. V dropped 8 bases and J dropped 11; count of bases not matched to a gene: 7. The CDR3 covers 11 residues. CDR1 and CDR2 from the germline V gene are SGHDN and FVKESK.

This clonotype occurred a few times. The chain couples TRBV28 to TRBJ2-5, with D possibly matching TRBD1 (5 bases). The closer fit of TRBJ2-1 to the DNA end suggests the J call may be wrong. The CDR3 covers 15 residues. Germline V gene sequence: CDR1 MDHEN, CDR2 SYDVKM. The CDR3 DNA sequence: TGTGCCAGCAGTTTACAGGGTAGTTGGTACAATGAGCAGTTCTTC. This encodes CASSLQGSWYNEQFF.

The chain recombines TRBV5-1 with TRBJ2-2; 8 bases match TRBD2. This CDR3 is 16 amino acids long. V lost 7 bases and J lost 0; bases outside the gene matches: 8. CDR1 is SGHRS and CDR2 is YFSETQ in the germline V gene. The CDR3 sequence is CASEDTSGPNTGELFF. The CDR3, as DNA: TGCGCCAGCGAGGATACTAGCGGACCGAACACCGGGGAGCTGTTTTTT.

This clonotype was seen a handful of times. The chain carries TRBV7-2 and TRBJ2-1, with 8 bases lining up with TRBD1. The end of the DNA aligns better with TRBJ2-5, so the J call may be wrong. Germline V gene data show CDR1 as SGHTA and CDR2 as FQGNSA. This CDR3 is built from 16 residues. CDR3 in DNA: TGTGCCAGCAGCTCGACTGCAAATACAGGGGGAGAGACCCAGTACTTC. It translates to CASSSTANTGGETQYF.

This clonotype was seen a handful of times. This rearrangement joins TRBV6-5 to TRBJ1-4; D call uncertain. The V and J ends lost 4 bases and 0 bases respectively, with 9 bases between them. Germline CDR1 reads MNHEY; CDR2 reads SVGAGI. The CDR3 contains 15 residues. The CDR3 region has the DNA TGTGCCAGCAGTTCCCTGGGGACAACTAATGAAAAACTGTTTTTT. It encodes CASSSLGTTNEKLFF.

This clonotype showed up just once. The chain's CDR3 is CASAPGLETQYF. The CDR3 nucleotides read TGTGCCAGCGCACCAGGTCTGGAGACCCAGTACTTC. The chain employs TRBV12-3 or TRBV12-4 and TRBJ2-5; D gene ambiguous. CDR3 size: 12 residues. V was cut by 8 bases and J by 5 bases, with 12 bases left in between.

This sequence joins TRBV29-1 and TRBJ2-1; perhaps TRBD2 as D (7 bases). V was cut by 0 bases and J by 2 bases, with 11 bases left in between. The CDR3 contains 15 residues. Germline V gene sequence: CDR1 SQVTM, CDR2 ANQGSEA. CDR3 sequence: CSVEEGGGPYNEQFF. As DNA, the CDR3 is TGCAGCGTTGAAGAGGGCGGGGGCCCCTACAATGAGCAGTTCTTC.

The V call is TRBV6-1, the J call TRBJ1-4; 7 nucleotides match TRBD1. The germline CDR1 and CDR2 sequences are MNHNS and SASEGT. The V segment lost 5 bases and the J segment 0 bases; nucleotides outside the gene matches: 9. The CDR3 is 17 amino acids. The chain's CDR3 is CASSPRQGLATNEKLFF. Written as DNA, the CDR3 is TGTGCCAGCAGTCCACGACAGGGTTTGGCAACTAATGAAAAACTGTTTTTT.

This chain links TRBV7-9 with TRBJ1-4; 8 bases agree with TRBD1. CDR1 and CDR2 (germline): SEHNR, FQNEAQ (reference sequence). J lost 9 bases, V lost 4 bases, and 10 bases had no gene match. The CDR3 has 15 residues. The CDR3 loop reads CASSSSRTGQQKLFF. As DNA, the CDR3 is TGTGCCAGCAGCTCGTCACGGACAGGGCAACAAAAACTGTTTTTT.

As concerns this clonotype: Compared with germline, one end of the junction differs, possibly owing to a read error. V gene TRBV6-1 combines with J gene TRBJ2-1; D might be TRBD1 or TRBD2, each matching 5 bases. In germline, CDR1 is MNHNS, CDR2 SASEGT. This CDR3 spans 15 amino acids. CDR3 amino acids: CASIGARDGPNGQFF. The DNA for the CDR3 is TGTGCCAGCATTGGAGCCCGGGACGGACCTAATGGGCAGTTCTTC.

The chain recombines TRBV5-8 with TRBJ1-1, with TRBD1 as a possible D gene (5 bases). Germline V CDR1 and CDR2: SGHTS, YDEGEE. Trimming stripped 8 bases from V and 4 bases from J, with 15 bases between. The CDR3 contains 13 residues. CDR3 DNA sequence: TGTGCCAGTCGCGCCCGCGGGGGCACTGAAGCTTTCTTT. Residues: CASRARGGTEAFF.

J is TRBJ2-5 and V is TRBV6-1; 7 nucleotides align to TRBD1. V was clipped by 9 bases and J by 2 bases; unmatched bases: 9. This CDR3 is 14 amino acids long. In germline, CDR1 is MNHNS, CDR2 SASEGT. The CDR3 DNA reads TGTGCCAGTATCGGGACAGCTCCTCAAGAGACCCAGTACTTC. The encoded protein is CASIGTAPQETQYF.

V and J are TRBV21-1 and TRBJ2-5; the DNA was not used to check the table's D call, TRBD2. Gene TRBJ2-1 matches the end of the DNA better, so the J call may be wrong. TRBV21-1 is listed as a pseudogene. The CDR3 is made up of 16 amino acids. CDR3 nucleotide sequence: TGTGCCAGCAGCCCCGAAGGGGGAGGGCCGGGCAATGAGCAGTTCTTC. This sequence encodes CASSPEGGGPGNEQFF.

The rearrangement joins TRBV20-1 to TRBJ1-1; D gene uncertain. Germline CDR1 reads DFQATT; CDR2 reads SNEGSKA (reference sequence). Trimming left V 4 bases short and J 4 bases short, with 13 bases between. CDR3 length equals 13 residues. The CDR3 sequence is CSATQPEVTEAFF. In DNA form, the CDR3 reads TGCAGTGCTACACAGCCGGAGGTCACTGAAGCTTTCTTT.

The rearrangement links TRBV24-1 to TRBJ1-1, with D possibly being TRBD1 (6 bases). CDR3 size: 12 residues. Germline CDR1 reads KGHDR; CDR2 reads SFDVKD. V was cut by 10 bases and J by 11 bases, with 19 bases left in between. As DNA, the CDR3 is TGTGCCACTGTGGGGGGCAGGCTCGCGGCTTTCTTT. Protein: CATVGGRLAAFF.

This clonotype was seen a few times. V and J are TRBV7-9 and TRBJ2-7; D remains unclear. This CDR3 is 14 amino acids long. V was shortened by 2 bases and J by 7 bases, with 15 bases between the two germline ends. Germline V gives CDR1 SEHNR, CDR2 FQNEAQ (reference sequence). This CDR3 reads CASSLKADSLEQYF. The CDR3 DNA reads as TGTGCCAGCAGCTTAAAGGCAGATTCTCTGGAGCAGTACTTC.